This T cell receptor beta chain was captured in a study of blood T cells in healthy people across ages. A second PCR, run for about 6 to 11 cycles, used a sample-barcoded 5' primer plus a J-beta primer mix. The authors tagged each cDNA molecule using a template-switch adaptor with 12 random nucleotides. Per sample, CDR3-containing paired-end reads numbered at least 2.5 million. TCRdb re-analysed the 5' RACE reads in MiXCR, keeping a single row per CDR3 protein. The sample records under 850,000 distinct CDR3 sequences, 35% to 40% being singletons. This CDR3 spans 13 amino acids. Germline values: CDR1 LGHNA, CDR2 YNFKEQ. Trimming shortened V by 0 bases and J by 5 bases, and 8 bases separated the two germline ends. Aged roughly 6 to 95, donors were systemically healthy Caucasians from Russia.

Sequencing was carried out using blood. This chain joins TRBV4-2 and TRBJ2-7; D is unresolved. This clonotype originated in a man aged 18 to 30 in good health. DNA for the CDR3: TGTGCCAGCAGCCAAGATTCCAGCGACGAGCAGTACTTC. Translated: CASSQDSSDEQYF.